This T cell receptor (beta chain) was found in a study of blood T cell repertoires in COVID-19. Clones were sequenced by immunoSEQ multiplex PCR, and TCRdb holds only the in-frame ones, with some missing. The data show about 210,000 clones, about three quarters seen once. V lost 4 bases, J lost 4 bases, and 6 bases stayed unmatched. CDR1 is WSHSY and CDR2 is SAAADI in the germline V gene. This CDR3 region has 14 residues. The rearrangement links TRBV10-2 to TRBJ2-5; 7 bases map to TRBD2. This TCR came from a woman in her 70s with acute or convalescent COVID-19. Sample: peripheral blood. The CDR3 bases are TGCGCCAGCAGTGGGGCCGTAGCGGGAGAGACCCAGTACTTC. Residues: CASSGAVAGETQYF.